This TCR beta chain was recovered during a study of identical twins. The V and J ends lost 4 bases and 4 bases respectively, with 7 bases between them. The CDR3 consists of 11 residues. Germline lookup yields CDR1 SQVTM and CDR2 ANQGSEA. Each CDR3 protein gets one entry after TCRdb re-called the 5' RACE reads with MiXCR. The sample has around 370,000 distinct CDR3 sequences, about 9% seen once. This clonotype was seen repeatedly, ten times or more. The receptor's source is a woman aged 50 to 60 in good health. Sequenced input: naive T cells sorted from blood. The chain is built from TRBV29-1 and TRBJ1-2; D perhaps matches TRBD1 (6 bases). The CDR3 is CSVGTVYGYTF. The CDR3 bases are TGCAGCGTTGGGACAGTCTATGGCTACACCTTC.